One and the same sample provided the 15 T cell receptor beta chains below, sequenced in a study of blood T cells in healthy people across ages. It was with a sample-barcoded 5' primer and a J-beta primer mix that a second PCR of about 6 to 12 cycles was run. Each CDR3 protein gets one entry after TCRdb re-called the 5' RACE reads with MiXCR. The sample contains over a million distinct CDR3 sequences, 35% to 50% of which appear only once. Sample: blood. Receptors were obtained from a woman aged 60-75 years in good health.

V usage is TRBV9 and J usage is TRBJ2-5; D is unclear. TRBJ2-7 matches the DNA end more closely, so the J call is doubtful. This CDR3 spans 13 amino acids. Germline CDR1 and CDR2: SGDLS and YYNGEE. Written as DNA, the CDR3 is TGTGCCAGCAGCGTAGCGGTAGGCTACGAGCAGTACTTC. Protein sequence: CASSVAVGYEQYF.

Only a few counts were recorded for this clonotype. The V and J genes are TRBV20-1 and TRBJ2-7; a weak D match, TRBD1 (6 bases). V was pared by 6 bases and J by 6 bases, with 24 bases between. CDR3 length: 15 residues. The V gene's germline CDR1 is DFQATT and CDR2 SNEGSKA (reference sequence). CDR3 amino acids: CSAPDRRLGIGEQYF. CDR3 nucleotides: TGCAGTGCCCCAGACAGGAGACTGGGAATCGGCGAGCAGTACTTC.

The rearrangement joins TRBV28 to TRBJ2-7; 8 bases are shared with TRBD1. The CDR3 runs 14 residues. The germline CDR1 and CDR2 sequences are MDHEN and SYDVKM. With V trimmed by 5 bases and J by 3 bases, 6 bases remained unmatched. CDR3 DNA sequence: TGTGCCAGCAGTATCGACAGGGGCAGCTACGAGCAGTACTTC. Translating gives CASSIDRGSYEQYF.

CDR3 loop: CASSHGRGQDTGELFF. The DNA for the CDR3 is TGCGCCAGCAGCCATGGGAGGGGGCAGGACACCGGGGAGCTGTTTTTT. J is TRBJ2-2 and V is TRBV4-3; D tentatively fits TRBD1 or TRBD2 (7 bases each). The CDR3 spans 16 residues. V lost 3 bases, J lost 3 bases, and 14 bases lay in between. The germline CDR1 and CDR2 sequences are LGHNA and YSLEER.

The V and J genes are TRBV7-9 and TRBJ2-4, with 8 bases that match TRBD1. The end of the DNA is better explained by TRBJ2-7, so the J call may be wrong. This CDR3 comprises 14 residues. Germline lookup yields CDR1 SEHNR and CDR2 FQNEAQ (reference sequence). In DNA, the CDR3 is TGTGCCAGCAGCCACCGACAGGGGCACTACGAGCAGTACTTC. It translates to CASSHRQGHYEQYF.

As for this clonotype: An end of the junction does not agree with germline; a read error may underlie this. The V call is TRBV11-3, the J call TRBJ2-5, with D unclear. The CDR3 extends over 15 amino acids. Germline V gives CDR1 SGHNT, CDR2 YENEEA. CDR3 DNA sequence: TGTGCCAGCAGCTCCACAACGGAATTTGGAGAGGCCCAGTACTTC. Residues: CASSSTTEFGEAQYF. The entire variable domain, with the rest obtained from reference TRBV11-3 and TRBJ2-5, is as follows: EAGVVQSPRYKIIEKKQPVAFWCNPISGHNTLYWYLQNLGQGPELLIRYENEEAVDDSQLPKDRFSAERLKGVDSTLKIQPAELGDSAVYLCASSSTTEFGEAQYFGPGTRLLVL.

The chain carries TRBV20-1 and TRBJ2-1, with D possibly called TRBD1 or TRBD2 (5 bases each). CDR3 length equals 14 residues. CDR1 DFQATT and CDR2 SNEGSKA come from the germline V gene (reference sequence). V dropped 4 bases and J dropped 11 bases, with 21 bases sitting between them. DNA of the CDR3: TGCAGTGCTAATTCCTGGGACCTGTACATGAAGCAGTTCTTC. This gives the protein CSANSWDLYMKQFF.

This clonotype has only a few counts. This rearrangement joins TRBV12-3 or TRBV12-4 to TRBJ2-5, with unresolved D. The CDR3 runs 14 residues. The germline V and J ends were trimmed by 5 bases and 5 bases, with 15 bases remaining between them. The CDR3 DNA is TGTGCCAGCAGTACGACCGGAAGAAGCGAGACCCAGTACTTC. This sequence encodes CASSTTGRSETQYF.

The chain couples TRBV20-1 to TRBJ1-5, with D perhaps matching TRBD1 (5 bases). Trimming cost V 3 bases and J 7 bases, with 16 bases left between them. CDR1 and CDR2 (germline): DFQATT, SNEGSKA (reference sequence). The CDR3 is 14 residues long. The CDR3 DNA sequence: TGCAGTGCTAGTATCCGACAGTTTAGCCAGCCCCAGCATTTT. Protein sequence: CSASIRQFSQPQHF.

This clonotype turned up a few times. The gene calls are TRBV27 and TRBJ2-4; 7 nucleotides line up with TRBD1. Matching the DNA end better, TRBJ2-7 makes the J call doubtful. In germline, CDR1 is MNHEY, CDR2 SMNVEV (reference sequence). The CDR3 runs to 14 residues. CDR3: CASSPTGSMHEQYF. DNA for the CDR3: TGTGCCAGCAGTCCGACAGGGTCTATGCACGAGCAGTACTTC.

The table lists this clonotype with a count of one. This rearrangement joins TRBV5-5 to TRBJ2-1; TRBD2 matches at 7 bases. Per germline, CDR1 SGHKS and CDR2 YYEKEE (reference sequence). The CDR3 has 16 residues. Trimming cost V 0 bases and J 4 bases; bases outside gene matches: 7. The CDR3 is CASSLVGAGSYNEQFF. CDR3 DNA: TGTGCCAGCAGCTTGGTAGGAGCGGGAAGTTACAATGAGCAGTTCTTC.

The chain has TRBV7-2 and TRBJ2-1; D possibly corresponds to TRBD2 (5 bases). Germline CDR1 is SGHTA and CDR2 is FQGNSA. The CDR3 loop spans 16 amino acids. V lost 5 bases, J lost 0 bases, and 14 bases lay in between. DNA of the CDR3: TGTGCCAGCAGCGGGAGCGTGAGCGACTCCTACAATGAGCAGTTCTTC. It codes for CASSGSVSDSYNEQFF.

This clonotype has only a few counts. The chain recombines TRBV27 with TRBJ1-2, with TRBD1 identical over 10 bases. Trimming removed 4 bases from V and 7 bases from J; junction bases left unmatched: 9. Germline assignment: CDR1 MNHEY and CDR2 SMNVEV (reference sequence). The CDR3 spans 15 residues. As DNA, the CDR3 is TGTGCCAGCAGTTCCTCCGGGACAGGGGCTTGTGGCTACACCTTC. It encodes CASSSSGTGACGYTF.

The V call is TRBV25-1, the J call TRBJ1-2, with 9 bases aligning to TRBD1. This CDR3 spans 16 amino acids. V lost 4 bases, J lost 4 bases, and 10 bases stayed unmatched. Germline-derived CDR1 and CDR2 are MGHDK and SYGVNS. This CDR3 is CASSGKGTGNFYGYTF. The CDR3 DNA reads TGTGCCAGCAGTGGAAAGGGGACAGGGAACTTCTATGGCTACACCTTC.

The sample holds a few counts of this clonotype. The chain is built from TRBV15 and TRBJ2-2; a possible D gene is TRBD2 (6 bases). The germline V gene encodes CDR1 LNHNV and CDR2 YYDKDF (reference sequence). The germline V and J ends were trimmed by 7 bases and 0 bases, with 12 bases remaining between them. CDR3 length: 15 amino acids. CDR3 sequence reads: CATNAGGANTGELFF. The CDR3 DNA follows: TGTGCCACCAACGCGGGCGGGGCGAACACCGGGGAGCTGTTTTTT.